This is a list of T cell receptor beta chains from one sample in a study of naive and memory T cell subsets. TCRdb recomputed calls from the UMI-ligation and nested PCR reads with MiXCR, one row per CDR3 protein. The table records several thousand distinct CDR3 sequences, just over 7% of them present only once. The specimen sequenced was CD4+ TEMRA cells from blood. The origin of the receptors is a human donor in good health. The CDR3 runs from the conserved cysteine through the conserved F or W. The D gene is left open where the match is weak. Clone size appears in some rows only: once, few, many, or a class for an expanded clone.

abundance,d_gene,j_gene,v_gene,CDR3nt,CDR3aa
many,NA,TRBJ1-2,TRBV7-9,TGTGCCAGCAGCTTAGGATGGGACAAAGCTAACTATGGCTACACCTTC,CASSLGWDKANYGYTF
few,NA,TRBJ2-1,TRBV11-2,TGTGCCAGCAGCTATCCCAGGGATCCGGGACCCCAGCCCTTAGAGCAGTTCTTC,CASSYPRDPGPQPLEQFF
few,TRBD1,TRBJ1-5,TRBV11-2,TGTGCCAGCAGCCCCGGGACAGGGCCCGATCAGCCCCAGCATTTT,CASSPGTGPDQPQHF
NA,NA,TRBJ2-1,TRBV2,TGTGCCAGCAGTCCGGGACGAGCTTGGGATGAGCAGTTCTTC,CASSPGRAWDEQFF
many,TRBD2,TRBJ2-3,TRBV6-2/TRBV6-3,TGTGCCAGCTCAGATCCGGGCGGGAGGTGGCCAGATACGCAGTATTTT,CASSDPGGRWPDTQYF
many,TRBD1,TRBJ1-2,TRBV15,TGTGCCACCAGCAGAGATATACAGGGGGGCGGCTACACCTTC,CATSRDIQGGGYTF
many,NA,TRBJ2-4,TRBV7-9,TGTGCCAGCCGAGAGATCAACAACTCCAAAGCCAAAAACATTCAGTACTTC,CASREINNSKAKNIQYF
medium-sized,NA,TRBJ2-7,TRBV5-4,TGTGCCAGCAGCTTAGCAGGGACTGTATCCTACGAGCAGTACTTC,CASSLAGTVSYEQYF
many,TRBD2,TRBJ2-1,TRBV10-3,TGTGCCATCAGTGATCTGCTAGCGGGAGGGGGTTACAATGAGCAGTTCTTC,CAISDLLAGGGYNEQFF
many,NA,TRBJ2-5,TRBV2,TGTGCCAGCATACGTCGGGCGCTAGACTCCCAAGAGACCCAGTACTTC,CASIRRALDSQETQYF
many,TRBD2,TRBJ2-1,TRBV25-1,TGTGCCAGCAGTGAAATACCCGGGACTAGCCTCCAGTTCTTC,CASSEIPGTSLQFF
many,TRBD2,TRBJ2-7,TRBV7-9,TGTGCCAGCAGCAAAAGCGGGAGAGCTCCTCTAGACGAGCAGTACTTC,CASSKSGRAPLDEQYF
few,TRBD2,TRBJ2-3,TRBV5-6,TGTGCCAGCAGCTTGTCGCGGGGGAAGGGCACAGATACGCAGTATTTT,CASSLSRGKGTDTQYF
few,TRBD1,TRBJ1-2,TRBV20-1,TGCAGTGCTAGAGGAGGGGACAGACTCTATGGCTACACCTTC,CSARGGDRLYGYTF
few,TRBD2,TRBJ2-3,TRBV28,TGTGCCAGCAGTTTATCGCTAGCGGGAGCCCATACGCAGTATTTT,CASSLSLAGAHTQYF
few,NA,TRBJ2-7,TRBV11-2,TGTGCCAGCAGCTTAGGGTCGGACAGTCGGCTGCAGTACTTC,CASSLGSDSRLQYF
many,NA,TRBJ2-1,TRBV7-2,TGTGCCAGCAGCTTATTCGGCAGGGCCTTGTACAATGAGCAGTTCTTC,CASSLFGRALYNEQFF
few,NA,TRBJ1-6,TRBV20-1,TGCAGTGCTAGAGAATGGCAGGGGATGAATTCACCCCTCCACTTT,CSAREWQGMNSPLHF
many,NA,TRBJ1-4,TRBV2,TGTGCCAGCAGAGGAATGACAACGACAGATGAAAAACTGTTTTTT,CASRGMTTTDEKLFF
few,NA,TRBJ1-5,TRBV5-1,TGCGCCAGCAGCGGCGGGAGTAATCAGCCCCAGCATTTT,CASSGGSNQPQHF
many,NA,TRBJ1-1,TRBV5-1,TGCGCCAGCAGCCCTAGGCCGGGCACTGAAGCTTTCTTT,CASSPRPGTEAFF
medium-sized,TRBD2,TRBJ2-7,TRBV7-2,TGTGCCAGCAGCTTAGGGACTAGCGTCTACGAGCAGTACTTC,CASSLGTSVYEQYF
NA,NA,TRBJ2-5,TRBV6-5,TGTGCCAGCAGTTACTCTGGGGGGTACGAGACCCAGTACTTC,CASSYSGGYETQYF
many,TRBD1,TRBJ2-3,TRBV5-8,TGTGCCAGCAGTTGGGACAGGGAAGATACGCAGTATTTT,CASSWDREDTQYF
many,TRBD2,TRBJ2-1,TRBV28,TGTGCCAGCAGCCAAGGGTCCCTATTGGCGGGAGGTATAGGTGAGCAGTTCTTC,CASSQGSLLAGGIGEQFF
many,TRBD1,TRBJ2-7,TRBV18,TGTGCCAGCTCACCGGGTGGACAGGGGAACGAGCAGTACTTC,CASSPGGQGNEQYF
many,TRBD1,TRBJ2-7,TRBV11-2,TGTGCCAGCAGCTTAGCCCAGGACAGGGCGGCCTACGAGCAGTACTTC,CASSLAQDRAAYEQYF
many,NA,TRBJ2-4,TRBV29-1,TGCAGCGTTGCCTCGGTGCAAAAAAACATTCAGTACTTC,CSVASVQKNIQYF
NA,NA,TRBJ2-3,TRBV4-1,TGCGCCAGCAGCCAGAGGGACACCCACACAGATACGCAGTATTTT,CASSQRDTHTDTQYF
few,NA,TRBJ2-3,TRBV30,TGTGCCTGGAGTGTAGGAACTTTTACGGCAGATACGCAGTATTTT,CAWSVGTFTADTQYF
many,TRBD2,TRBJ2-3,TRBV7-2,TGTGCCAGCAGCTTAGGAACTAGCGGGAGGGCCGGGTATTTT,CASSLGTSGRAGYF
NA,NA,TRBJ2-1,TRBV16,TGTGCCAGCAGCCGTTACAATGAGCAGTTCTTC,CASSRYNEQFF
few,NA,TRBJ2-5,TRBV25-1,TGTGCCAGCAGTGAATTGGACGGACAAGAGACCCAGTACTTC,CASSELDGQETQYF
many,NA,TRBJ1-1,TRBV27,TGTGCCAGCAGTTTATCGACAGGCTTTGACTCTGAAGCTTTCTTT,CASSLSTGFDSEAFF
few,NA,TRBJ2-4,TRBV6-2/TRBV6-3,TGTGCCAGCAGGGATACACAGTTAGCCAAAAACATTCAGTACTTC,CASRDTQLAKNIQYF
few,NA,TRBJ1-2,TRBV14,TGTGCCAGCAGCCGCTTAACAGGCGTTGAGCCCGGCTACACCTTC,CASSRLTGVEPGYTF
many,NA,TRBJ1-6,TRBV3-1,TGTGCCAGCAGCCAAGAGGCTTCACCCCTCCACTTT,CASSQEASPLHF
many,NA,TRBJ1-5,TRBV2,TGTGCCAGCAGTGATACAGGGTCGTTTCAGCCCCAGCATTTT,CASSDTGSFQPQHF
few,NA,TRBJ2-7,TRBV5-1,TGCGCCAGCAGCTTGGGAGCTTCGAAGGGTCGCGAGCAGTACTTC,CASSLGASKGREQYF
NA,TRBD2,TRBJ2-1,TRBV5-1,TGCGCCAGCAGCCCCCTAGCGGGAATCCACAATGAGCAGTTCTTC,CASSPLAGIHNEQFF
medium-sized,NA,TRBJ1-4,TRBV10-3,TGTGCCATCAGGGACAGCGGTAGTGAAAAACTGTTTTTT,CAIRDSGSEKLFF
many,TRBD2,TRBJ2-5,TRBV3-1,TGTGCCAGCAGCTTCCGGACTAGCGGGAGGAGGGAGACCCAGTACTTC,CASSFRTSGRRETQYF